This T cell receptor (beta chain) was sequenced in a study of T-cell reconstitution after alpha-beta-depleted transplantation in children. Unique molecular identifiers were used in preparing the TCRbeta library. TCRdb fed the PCR reads into MiXCR, producing one record per CDR3 protein. The sample has 700,000 to 950,000 distinct CDR3 sequences, roughly 15% seen once. After removal of 3 bases from V and 4 bases from J, the junction contained 22 bases not matched to a gene. The CDR3 runs to 20 residues. The germline V gene has CDR1 LGHDT and CDR2 YNNKEL (reference sequence). There are a few counts of this clonotype.

V and J are TRBV3-1 and TRBJ2-5; TRBD2 matches at 8 bases. The clonotype comes from a male patient under 18 who had a stem cell transplant for acute lymphoblastic leukemia, so the T cells may come from the graft donor. Specimen: PBMCs, mostly from graft donor cells, collected 360 days after TCRalphabeta/CD19-depleted stem cell transplant. The CDR3 loop reads CASSHPSGGTIWDVGETQYF. The CDR3 nucleotides read TGTGCCAGCAGCCATCCATCGGGGGGGACTATATGGGATGTTGGAGAGACCCAGTACTTC.